The clone carrying this T cell receptor beta chain showed up many times. The V gene's germline CDR1 is SGHRS and CDR2 YFSETQ. The CDR3 runs 19 residues. J was trimmed by 3 bases and V by 4 bases; bases with no gene match: 17. The source of the sample is a study of T cells in Graves' hyperthyroidism and ophthalmopathy. Regions amplified from RNA transcripts were the TCR beta CDR3 regions. HTBI primers were employed in a first-round RT-PCR of the TCR CDR3. From the multiplex PCR reads, TCRdb called clonotypes with MiXCR, one entry per CDR3 protein. Among 540,000 or so distinct CDR3 sequences, approximately 15% were seen once, and the ten largest hold under 8%.

This receptor was taken from a woman younger than 45 with Graves' hyperthyroidism. This chain connects TRBV5-1 to TRBJ2-3; 10 nucleotides line up with TRBD2. The sequenced sample consisted of blood. CDR3 in amino acids: CASSGSSSGRALGTDTQYF. The CDR3 DNA reads TGCGCCAGCAGCGGTTCCTCTAGCGGGAGAGCCTTGGGTACAGATACGCAGTATTTT.